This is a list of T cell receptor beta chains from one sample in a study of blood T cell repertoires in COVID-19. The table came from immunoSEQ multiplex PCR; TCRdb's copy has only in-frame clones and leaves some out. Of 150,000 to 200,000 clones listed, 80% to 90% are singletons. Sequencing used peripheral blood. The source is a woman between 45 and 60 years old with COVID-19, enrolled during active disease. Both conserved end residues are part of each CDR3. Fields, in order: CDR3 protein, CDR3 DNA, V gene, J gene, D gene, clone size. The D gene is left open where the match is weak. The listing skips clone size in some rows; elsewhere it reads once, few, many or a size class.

CDR3 protein: CASSYEGRGSYNEQFF; CDR3 DNA: TGTGCCAGCAGTTACGAGGGGAGGGGATCCTACAATGAGCAGTTCTTC; V gene: TRBV6-2/TRBV6-3; J gene: TRBJ2-1; D gene: TRBD2; clone size: -
CDR3 protein: CASSQDRADGNIQYF; CDR3 DNA: TGTGCCAGCAGCCAGGACAGGGCGGATGGGAACATTCAGTACTTC; V gene: TRBV7-3; J gene: TRBJ2-4; D gene: TRBD1; clone size: -
CDR3 protein: CASSGELGLQETQYF; CDR3 DNA: TGCGCCAGCAGCGGGGAACTAGGGCTCCAAGAGACCCAGTACTTC; V gene: TRBV5-1; J gene: TRBJ2-5; D gene: -; clone size: -
CDR3 protein: CASTLDSVTNTMNTEAFF; CDR3 DNA: TGTGCCAGCACCCTAGACAGTGTCACAAACACTATGAACACTGAAGCTTTCTTT; V gene: TRBV2; J gene: TRBJ1-1; D gene: -; clone size: once
CDR3 protein: CASSLVGTLYNEQFF; CDR3 DNA: TGTGCCAGCAGCTTAGTAGGGACACTATACAATGAGCAGTTCTTC; V gene: TRBV11-2; J gene: TRBJ2-1; D gene: -; clone size: -
CDR3 protein: CASSLSVIRTGWDGYTF; CDR3 DNA: TGTGCCAGCAGCTTAAGCGTTATACGGACAGGGTGGGATGGCTACACCTTC; V gene: TRBV7-6; J gene: TRBJ1-2; D gene: TRBD1; clone size: -
CDR3 protein: CSVAVQRENTEAFF; CDR3 DNA: TGCAGCGTTGCAGTCCAGCGAGAGAACACTGAAGCTTTCTTT; V gene: TRBV29-1; J gene: TRBJ1-1; D gene: -; clone size: -
CDR3 protein: CASSSKGDYGYTF; CDR3 DNA: TGTGCCAGCTCCAGTAAAGGGGACTATGGCTACACCTTC; V gene: TRBV6-5; J gene: TRBJ1-2; D gene: -; clone size: -
CDR3 protein: CSVGDRGHGNTIYF; CDR3 DNA: TGCAGCGTTGGAGACAGGGGGCATGGAAACACCATATATTTT; V gene: TRBV29-1; J gene: TRBJ1-3; D gene: TRBD1; clone size: -
CDR3 protein: CASSPRLAGGRDNYEQYF; CDR3 DNA: TGTGCCAGCAGCCCTAGACTAGCGGGGGGCCGGGACAACTACGAGCAGTACTTC; V gene: TRBV7-9; J gene: TRBJ2-7; D gene: TRBD2; clone size: -
CDR3 protein: CASSFTDSNQPQHF; CDR3 DNA: TGTGCCAGCAGCTTCACAGATTCGAATCAGCCCCAGCATTTT; V gene: TRBV5-5; J gene: TRBJ1-5; D gene: -; clone size: -
CDR3 protein: CAWMWGTGTYGYTF; CDR3 DNA: TGTGCCTGGATGTGGGGGACAGGGACCTATGGCTACACCTTC; V gene: TRBV30; J gene: TRBJ1-2; D gene: TRBD1; clone size: -
CDR3 protein: CASSPDSNYGYTF; CDR3 DNA: TGTGCCAGCTCACCGGACAGTAACTATGGCTACACCTTC; V gene: TRBV18; J gene: TRBJ1-2; D gene: -; clone size: -
CDR3 protein: CASTKGEGLSYNEQFF; CDR3 DNA: TGTGCCAGTACCAAAGGCGAGGGCCTTTCCTACAATGAGCAGTTCTTC; V gene: TRBV19; J gene: TRBJ2-1; D gene: -; clone size: -
CDR3 protein: CSVVGGGAGFDGELFF; CDR3 DNA: TGCAGCGTTGTCGGCGGGGGGGCCGGTTTCGACGGGGAGCTGTTTTTT; V gene: TRBV29-1; J gene: TRBJ2-2; D gene: TRBD2; clone size: -
CDR3 protein: CASSLGTADLGTQYF; CDR3 DNA: TGTGCCAGCAGTCTGGGGACAGCCGACCTAGGGACCCAGTACTTC; V gene: TRBV6-6; J gene: TRBJ2-5; D gene: TRBD1; clone size: -
CDR3 protein: CASSDLPRSINSPLHF; CDR3 DNA: TGTGCCAGCAGTGATCTCCCCCGGTCTATCAATTCACCCCTCCACTTT; V gene: TRBV6-1; J gene: TRBJ1-6; D gene: -; clone size: -
CDR3 protein: CASSLVAGGPVGETQYF; CDR3 DNA: TGTGCCAGCAGTTTGGTAGCGGGGGGGCCGGTTGGAGAGACCCAGTACTTC; V gene: TRBV6-2/TRBV6-3; J gene: TRBJ2-5; D gene: TRBD2; clone size: -
CDR3 protein: CASSLDRGYEQYF; CDR3 DNA: TGTGCCAGCAGCTTGGACAGGGGCTACGAGCAGTACTTC; V gene: TRBV5-6; J gene: TRBJ2-7; D gene: TRBD1; clone size: once
CDR3 protein: CASSEKEGQLYEQYF; CDR3 DNA: TGTGCCAGCAGTGAAAAGGAGGGACAGCTCTACGAGCAGTACTTC; V gene: TRBV6-1; J gene: TRBJ2-7; D gene: -; clone size: -
CDR3 protein: CASSLNTGGSTEAFF; CDR3 DNA: TGTGCCAGCAGCCTTAACACAGGGGGAAGCACTGAAGCTTTCTTT; V gene: TRBV11-2; J gene: TRBJ1-1; D gene: TRBD1; clone size: -
CDR3 protein: CSVAGKLSGANVLTF; CDR3 DNA: TGCAGCGTTGCAGGAAAACTCTCTGGGGCCAACGTCCTGACTTTC; V gene: TRBV29-1; J gene: TRBJ2-6; D gene: -; clone size: -
CDR3 protein: CASSFGQGLSGNTIYF; CDR3 DNA: TGTGCCAGCAGCTTCGGACAGGGCCTATCTGGAAACACCATATATTTT; V gene: TRBV7-9; J gene: TRBJ1-3; D gene: TRBD1; clone size: -
CDR3 protein: CASSSSTEAPTDTQYF; CDR3 DNA: TGTGCCAGCAGTTCCTCGACAGAAGCGCCAACAGATACGCAGTATTTT; V gene: TRBV27; J gene: TRBJ2-3; D gene: -; clone size: -
CDR3 protein: CAWSDTRGSNHTF; CDR3 DNA: TGTGCCTGGAGTGACACCAGGGGTTCAAACCACACCTTC; V gene: TRBV30; J gene: TRBJ2-7; D gene: -; clone size: -
CDR3 protein: CATSDGGQGGTEAFF; CDR3 DNA: TGTGCCACCAGTGATGGCGGACAGGGTGGGACTGAAGCTTTCTTT; V gene: TRBV24-1; J gene: TRBJ1-1; D gene: TRBD1; clone size: -
CDR3 protein: CASSQNPGGYTDTQYF; CDR3 DNA: TGTGCCAGCAGCCAAAACCCGGGGGGATACACAGATACGCAGTATTTT; V gene: TRBV3-1/TRBV3-2; J gene: TRBJ2-3; D gene: TRBD2; clone size: -
CDR3 protein: CAWIPAGDRGEKLFF; CDR3 DNA: TGTGCCTGGATCCCCGCCGGGGACAGAGGCGAAAAACTGTTTTTT; V gene: TRBV30; J gene: TRBJ1-4; D gene: TRBD1; clone size: -
CDR3 protein: CASSELRGYEQYF; CDR3 DNA: TGTGCCAGCAGCGAGCTCCGAGGCTACGAGCAGTACTTC; V gene: TRBV6-5; J gene: TRBJ2-7; D gene: -; clone size: -
CDR3 protein: CASSELGGGANEQFF; CDR3 DNA: TGTGCCAGCAGTGAATTGGGCGGGGGGGCCAATGAGCAGTTCTTC; V gene: TRBV2; J gene: TRBJ2-1; D gene: TRBD2; clone size: -
CDR3 protein: CASTYTGNNQPQHF; CDR3 DNA: TGTGCCAGCACTTATACAGGGAACAATCAGCCCCAGCATTTT; V gene: TRBV6-6; J gene: TRBJ1-5; D gene: -; clone size: -
CDR3 protein: CASRQGGSQETQYF; CDR3 DNA: TGTGCCAGCAGACAGGGCGGGAGCCAAGAGACCCAGTACTTC; V gene: TRBV6-1; J gene: TRBJ2-5; D gene: -; clone size: few
CDR3 protein: CASSPWTGTNTEAFF; CDR3 DNA: TGTGCCAGCAGCCCCTGGACAGGGACGAACACTGAAGCTTTCTTT; V gene: TRBV3-1/TRBV3-2; J gene: TRBJ1-1; D gene: TRBD1; clone size: -
CDR3 protein: CATSDPRGADEQYF; CDR3 DNA: TGTGCCACCAGTGATCCTCGGGGGGCCGACGAGCAGTACTTC; V gene: TRBV24-1; J gene: TRBJ2-7; D gene: -; clone size: once
CDR3 protein: CASKGGGNQPQHF; CDR3 DNA: TGTGCCAGTAAAGGGGGTGGAAATCAGCCCCAGCATTTT; V gene: TRBV19; J gene: TRBJ1-5; D gene: -; clone size: -
CDR3 protein: CASSSRGGFNTGELFF; CDR3 DNA: TGTGCCAGTAGTTCCCGGGGGGGCTTTAACACCGGGGAGCTGTTTTTT; V gene: TRBV19; J gene: TRBJ2-2; D gene: TRBD2; clone size: -